This T cell receptor beta chain was sequenced in a study of Graves' ophthalmopathy and Graves' hyperthyroidism. This clonotype was recorded at least ten times. Its specificity is unknown. Regarding the study as a whole: Ophthalmopathy progression was predicted with around 71% sensitivity and 72.22% specificity. A model of 13 signatures distinguished ophthalmopathy from stable hyperthyroidism at approximately 90% sensitivity and roughly 80% specificity.

The sequenced template was RNA, covering the TCR beta CDR3 region. HTBI primers primed a first-round RT-PCR, and a second-round multiplex PCR followed. Each CDR3 protein gets one entry after TCRdb re-called the multiplex PCR reads with MiXCR. Here the sample spans 400,000 to 450,000 distinct CDR3 sequences, around 21% being singletons. CDR1 MNHEY and CDR2 SVGEGT come from the germline V gene. V shed 4 bases and J shed 6 bases, with 13 bases lying between them. CDR3 length: 13 residues. Newly diagnosed hyperthyroidism donors, aged 18 to 65, duration under 2 months. Establishment of the diagnosis relied upon clinical symptoms, serum thyroxine, TRAb, thyroid ultrasound and orbital computed tomography.

The chain couples TRBV6-2 or TRBV6-3 to TRBJ2-7; D is uncertain. The clonotype originates from a woman younger than 35 with stable Graves' hyperthyroidism. Sequenced input: peripheral blood. As DNA, the CDR3 is TGTGCCAGCAGTTCCAACAGTCCCTTCGAGCAGTACTTC. It translates to CASSSNSPFEQYF.